This T cell receptor beta chain is drawn from a study of tumour-infiltrating T cells in Burkitt lymphoma (dated by TCRdb to about 2020). With respect to the entire study: TCR repertoire data were compared against clinical outcome, and productive clonality predicted overall survival and progression-free survival independently of established prognostic factors such as age at diagnosis.

The library was built by means of the immunoSEQ multiplex PCR assay. TCRdb re-hosts the immuneACCESS table, in-frame sequences only. Its copies lack some clones; in the studies checked, an unresolved V gene accounts for under half of them, and the cause for the rest is not known. The sample data list approximately 5,000 clones, and approximately 11% of these were observed just once. In total, the top ten clones hold roughly 2.3% of the sample. The CDR1 and CDR2 encoded by the germline V gene are SNHLY and FYNNEI. From the cysteine through the phenylalanine, the CDR3 covers 13 amino acids. Only CDR3 DNA remains: 39 bases, in frame from the first base. V is clipped by 8 bases and J by 7 bases, and the sequence between their germline boundaries is 14 bases long. This clone was observed a handful of times. Which antigen it targets is not known. The input lacks base qualities; no much larger clone sits a single base away.

Specimen: tumor tissue. The rearrangement combines TRBV2 with TRBJ1-4, with a weak D call of TRBD1 (5 bases match). The sequence came from a human donor with diffuse large B-cell lymphoma. CDR3 reads: CASFLRGGEKLFF. DNA sequence: TGTGCCAGCTTTCTGAGGGGAGGTGAAAAACTGTTTTTT.